These 7 T cell receptor beta chains share one sample of origin, sequenced in a study of blood T cell repertoires in COVID-19. Assay: immunoSEQ multiplex PCR; the TCRdb copy retains only in-frame clones and omits some. The sample yields about 45,000 clones, 80% to 95% seen once. Material: peripheral blood. These receptors all come from a human donor in a cohort sampled during active COVID-19.

V and J are TRBV4-1 and TRBJ1-1; D call uncertain. Germline V lookup: CDR1 MGHRA, CDR2 YSYEKL. There are 15 residues in the CDR3. V gave up 3 bases and J gave up 1 base, with 12 bases separating them. The CDR3 DNA is TGCGCCAGCAGCCAGGACTTCGTCTCGAACACTGAAGCTTTCTTT. Encoded protein: CASSQDFVSNTEAFF.

The chain uses TRBV10-1 and TRBJ1-1, with a weak D call TRBD1 (5 bases). Trimming took 0 bases from V and 10 from J, leaving 15 bases between them. This CDR3 has 14 residues. CDR1 WNHNN and CDR2 SYGVQD come from the germline V gene (reference sequence). Written as DNA, the CDR3 is TGCGCCAGCAGTGAGTCGAGTGGGCCCAGGGCAGCTTTCTTT. This translates into CASSESSGPRAAFF.

To note about this clone: At one end the junction does not follow the germline gene, possibly because of a read error. This chain connects TRBV6-5 to TRBJ2-1; TRBD2 might be the D (6 bases). The germline CDR1 and CDR2 sequences are MNHEY and SVGAGI. This CDR3 comprises 14 residues. The CDR3 region has the DNA TGTGCCAGCATCGTGACTAGAGCCTACAATGAACAGTTCTTC. It translates to CASIVTRAYNEQFF.

The chain uses TRBV4-1 and TRBJ1-5, with 8 bases aligning to TRBD1. The CDR3 has 19 amino acids. Losses at the gene ends were 4 bases for V and 3 bases for J; bases not matched to a gene: 17. Germline CDR1 and CDR2: MGHRA and YSYEKL. The CDR3 DNA follows: TGCGCCAGCAGCCCAAGAGGACAGGGATTGGTGGATAACAATCAGCCCCAGCATTTT. As protein: CASSPRGQGLVDNNQPQHF.

The genes are TRBV5-1 and TRBJ2-7, with 10 bases that match TRBD2. CDR1 and CDR2 (germline): SGHRS, YFSETQ. After removal of 1 base from V and 6 bases from J, the junction contained 7 bases not matched to a gene. There are 15 residues in the CDR3. The CDR3 protein is CASSLSLAGEGEQYF. CDR3 coding DNA: TGCGCCAGCAGCTTGTCGCTAGCGGGAGAGGGCGAGCAGTACTTC.

The chain employs TRBV5-4 and TRBJ1-2; D is unresolved. Germline CDR1 and CDR2: SGHNT and YYREEE (reference sequence). V shed 0 bases and J shed 6 bases, with 9 bases lying between them. CDR3 length: 13 amino acids. The CDR3 region has the DNA TGTGCCAGCAGCTTGGAGACCGGGGATGGCTACACCTTC. Its translation is CASSLETGDGYTF.

The DNA for the CDR3 is TGTGCCACCAGTTCGACCCCGCATGGACAAAAGCAGTACTTC. It encodes CATSSTPHGQKQYF. The chain has TRBV24-1 and TRBJ2-7, with D possibly being TRBD1 (5 bases). Trimming took 6 bases from V and 8 from J, leaving 19 bases between them. Germline V gene sequence: CDR1 KGHDR, CDR2 SFDVKD. The CDR3 is 14 residues long.